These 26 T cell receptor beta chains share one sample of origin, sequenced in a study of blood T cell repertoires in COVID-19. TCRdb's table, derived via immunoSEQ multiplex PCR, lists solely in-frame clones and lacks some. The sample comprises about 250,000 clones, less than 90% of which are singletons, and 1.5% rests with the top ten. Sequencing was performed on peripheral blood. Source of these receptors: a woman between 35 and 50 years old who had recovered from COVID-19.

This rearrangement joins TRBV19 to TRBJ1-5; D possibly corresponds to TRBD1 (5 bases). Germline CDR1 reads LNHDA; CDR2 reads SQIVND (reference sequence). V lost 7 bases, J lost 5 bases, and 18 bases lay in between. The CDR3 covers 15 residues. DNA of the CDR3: TGTGCCAGTAATGCTCAGGGCTATACATATCAGCCCCAGCATTTT. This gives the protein CASNAQGYTYQPQHF.

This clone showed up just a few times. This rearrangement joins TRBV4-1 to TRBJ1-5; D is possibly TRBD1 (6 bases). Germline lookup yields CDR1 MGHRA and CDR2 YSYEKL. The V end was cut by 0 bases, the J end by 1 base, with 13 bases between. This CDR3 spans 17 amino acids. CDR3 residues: CASSQDFGGASNQPQHF. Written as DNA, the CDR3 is TGCGCCAGCAGCCAAGATTTTGGGGGCGCGAGCAATCAGCCCCAGCATTTT.

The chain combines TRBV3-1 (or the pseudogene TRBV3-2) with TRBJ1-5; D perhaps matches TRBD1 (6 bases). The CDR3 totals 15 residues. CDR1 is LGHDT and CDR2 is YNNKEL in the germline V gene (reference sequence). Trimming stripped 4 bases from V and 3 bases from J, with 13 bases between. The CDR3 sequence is CASSPGGQYNQPQHF. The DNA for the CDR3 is TGTGCCAGCAGCCCCGGTGGACAGTACAATCAGCCCCAGCATTTT.

CDR3 nucleotide sequence: TGTGCCAGTGGGCATGGGGGGGCCACCTACAATGAGCAGTTCTTC. The encoded protein is CASGHGGATYNEQFF. V is TRBV19 and J is TRBJ2-1; weak D call: TRBD2 (7 bases). V was pared by 8 bases and J by 2 bases, with 16 bases between. Germline loops: CDR1 LNHDA, CDR2 SQIVND (reference sequence). The CDR3 totals 15 residues.

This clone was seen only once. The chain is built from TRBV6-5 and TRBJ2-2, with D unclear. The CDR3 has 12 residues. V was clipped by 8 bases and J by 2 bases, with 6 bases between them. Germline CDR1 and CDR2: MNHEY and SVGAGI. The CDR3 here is CASLRNTGELFF. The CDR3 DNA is TGTGCCAGCCTCAGAAACACCGGGGAGCTGTTTTTT.

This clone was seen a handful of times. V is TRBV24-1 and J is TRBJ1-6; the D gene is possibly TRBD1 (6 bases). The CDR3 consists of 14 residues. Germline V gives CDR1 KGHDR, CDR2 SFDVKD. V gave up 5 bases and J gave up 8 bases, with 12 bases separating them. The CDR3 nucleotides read TGTGCCACCAGTGCGGCAGGGGTCTATTCACCCCTCCACTTT. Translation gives CATSAAGVYSPLHF.

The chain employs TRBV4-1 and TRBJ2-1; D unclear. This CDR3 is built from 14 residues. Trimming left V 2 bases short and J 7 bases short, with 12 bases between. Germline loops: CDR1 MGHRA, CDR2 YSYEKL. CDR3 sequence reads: CASSQPPAGNEQFF. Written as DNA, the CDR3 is TGCGCCAGCAGCCAACCCCCGGCCGGGAATGAGCAGTTCTTC.

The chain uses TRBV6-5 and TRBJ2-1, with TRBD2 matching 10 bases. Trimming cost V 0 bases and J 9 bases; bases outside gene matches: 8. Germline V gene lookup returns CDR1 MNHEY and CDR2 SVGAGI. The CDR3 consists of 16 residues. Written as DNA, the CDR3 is TGTGCCAGCAGTTACTCGGGCTGGACTAGCGGAAGTGAGCAGTTCTTC. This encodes CASSYSGWTSGSEQFF.

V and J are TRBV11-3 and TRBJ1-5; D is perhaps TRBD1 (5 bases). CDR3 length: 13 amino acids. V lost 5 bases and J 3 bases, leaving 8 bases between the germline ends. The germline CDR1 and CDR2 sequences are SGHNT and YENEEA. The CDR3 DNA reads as TGTGCCAGCAGCATGACAGTCAATCAGCCCCAGCATTTT. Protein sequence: CASSMTVNQPQHF.

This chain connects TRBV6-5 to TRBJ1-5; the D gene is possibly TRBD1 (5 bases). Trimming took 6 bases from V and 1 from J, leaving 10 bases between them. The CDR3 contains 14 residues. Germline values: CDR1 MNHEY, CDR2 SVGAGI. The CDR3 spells CASSREWSNQPQHF. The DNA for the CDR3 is TGTGCCAGCAGCAGGGAATGGAGCAATCAGCCCCAGCATTTT.

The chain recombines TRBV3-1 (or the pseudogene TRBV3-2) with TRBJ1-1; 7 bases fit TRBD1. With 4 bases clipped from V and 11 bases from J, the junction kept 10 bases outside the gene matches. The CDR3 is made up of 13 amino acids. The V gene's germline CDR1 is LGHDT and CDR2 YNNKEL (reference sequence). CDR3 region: CASSPQVGTDAFF. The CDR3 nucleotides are TGTGCCAGCAGCCCCCAAGTCGGGACAGACGCTTTCTTT.

The CDR3 is CASSLVPGGTEAFF. CDR3 DNA sequence: TGCGCCAGCAGCTTGGTCCCAGGGGGCACTGAAGCTTTCTTT. The chain is built from TRBV5-1 and TRBJ1-1, with 7 positions matching TRBD1. CDR3 length equals 14 residues. J gave up 4 bases and V 0 bases, and 3 bases lay outside the gene matches. Germline V CDR1 and CDR2: SGHRS, YFSETQ.

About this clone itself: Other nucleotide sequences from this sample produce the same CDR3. In DNA form, the CDR3 reads TGTGCCAGCAGCCAAGATGGGGCGGGGGGGCAAGAGACCCAGTACTTC. It codes for CASSQDGAGGQETQYF. The chain has TRBV4-2 and TRBJ2-5, with 9 bases identical to TRBD2. CDR3 size: 16 residues. CDR1 and CDR2 from the germline V gene are LGHNA and YNFKEQ. Unmatched junction bases numbered 4, after V lost 0 bases and J lost 2 bases.

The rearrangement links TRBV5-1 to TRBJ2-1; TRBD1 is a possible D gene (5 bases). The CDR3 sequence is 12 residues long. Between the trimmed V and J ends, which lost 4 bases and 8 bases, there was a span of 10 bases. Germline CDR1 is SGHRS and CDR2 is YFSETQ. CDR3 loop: CASSPLGDEQFF. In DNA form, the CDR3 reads TGCGCCAGCAGCCCTCTAGGGGATGAGCAGTTCTTC.

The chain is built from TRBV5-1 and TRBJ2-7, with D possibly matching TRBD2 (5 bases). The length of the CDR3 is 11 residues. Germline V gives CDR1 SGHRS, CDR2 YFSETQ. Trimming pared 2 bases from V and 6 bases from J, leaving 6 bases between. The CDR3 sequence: CASSFAGEQYF. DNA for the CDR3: TGCGCCAGCAGCTTTGCGGGCGAGCAGTACTTC. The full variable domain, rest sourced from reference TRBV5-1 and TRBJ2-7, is KAGVTQTPRYLIKTRGQQVTLSCSPISGHRSVSWYQQTPGQGLQFLFEYFSETQRNKGNFPGRFSGRQFSNSRSEMNVSTLELGDSALYLCASSFAGEQYFGPGTRLTVT.

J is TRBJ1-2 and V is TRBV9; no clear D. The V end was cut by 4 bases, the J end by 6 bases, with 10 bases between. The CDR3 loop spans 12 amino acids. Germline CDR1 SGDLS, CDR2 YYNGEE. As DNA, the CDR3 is TGTGCCAGCAGCCAGTCGGCGGATGGCTACACCTTC. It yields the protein CASSQSADGYTF.

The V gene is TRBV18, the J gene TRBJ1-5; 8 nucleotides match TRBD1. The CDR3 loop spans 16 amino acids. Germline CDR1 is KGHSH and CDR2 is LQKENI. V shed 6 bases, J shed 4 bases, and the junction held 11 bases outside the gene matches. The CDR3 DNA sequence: TGTGCCAGCTCCGGGAAGACAGGGGACAGGAATCAGCCCCAGCATTTT. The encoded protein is CASSGKTGDRNQPQHF.

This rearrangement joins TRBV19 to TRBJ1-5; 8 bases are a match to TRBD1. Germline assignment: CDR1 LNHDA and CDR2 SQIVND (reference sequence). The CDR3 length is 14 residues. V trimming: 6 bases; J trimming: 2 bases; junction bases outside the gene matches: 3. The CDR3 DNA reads TGTGCCAGTAGCCCGGGACAGGGCAATCAGCCCCAGCATTTT. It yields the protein CASSPGQGNQPQHF.

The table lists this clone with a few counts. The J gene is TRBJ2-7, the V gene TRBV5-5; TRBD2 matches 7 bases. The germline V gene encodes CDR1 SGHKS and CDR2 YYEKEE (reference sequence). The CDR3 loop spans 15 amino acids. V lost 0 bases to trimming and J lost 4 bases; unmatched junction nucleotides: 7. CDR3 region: CASSLGGGSSYEQYF. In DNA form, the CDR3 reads TGTGCCAGCAGCTTGGGGGGAGGGAGTAGTTACGAGCAGTACTTC.

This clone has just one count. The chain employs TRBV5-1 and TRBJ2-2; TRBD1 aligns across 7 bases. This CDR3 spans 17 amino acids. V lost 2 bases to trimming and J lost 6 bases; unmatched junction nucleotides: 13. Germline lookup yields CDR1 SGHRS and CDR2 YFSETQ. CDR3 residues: CASSFGQVPLSAGELFF. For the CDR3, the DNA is TGCGCCAGCAGCTTCGGACAGGTCCCATTATCGGCCGGGGAGCTGTTTTTT.

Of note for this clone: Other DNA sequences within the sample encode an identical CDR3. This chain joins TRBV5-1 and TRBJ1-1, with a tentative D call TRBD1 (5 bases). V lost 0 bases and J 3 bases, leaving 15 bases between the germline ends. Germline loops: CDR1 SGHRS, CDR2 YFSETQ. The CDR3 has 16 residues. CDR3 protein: CASSLVGGRGDTEAFF. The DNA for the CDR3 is TGCGCCAGCAGCTTGGTGGGAGGACGGGGGGACACTGAAGCTTTCTTT. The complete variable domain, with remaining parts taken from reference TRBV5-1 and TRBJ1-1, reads KAGVTQTPRYLIKTRGQQVTLSCSPISGHRSVSWYQQTPGQGLQFLFEYFSETQRNKGNFPGRFSGRQFSNSRSEMNVSTLELGDSALYLCASSLVGGRGDTEAFFGQGTRLTVV.

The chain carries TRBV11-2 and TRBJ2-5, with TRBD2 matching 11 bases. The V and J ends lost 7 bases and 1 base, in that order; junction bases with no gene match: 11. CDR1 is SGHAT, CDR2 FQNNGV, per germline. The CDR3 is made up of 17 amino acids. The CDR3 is CASTTRGTSGTQETQYF. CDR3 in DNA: TGTGCCAGCACCACCCGCGGGACTAGCGGCACCCAAGAGACCCAGTACTTC.

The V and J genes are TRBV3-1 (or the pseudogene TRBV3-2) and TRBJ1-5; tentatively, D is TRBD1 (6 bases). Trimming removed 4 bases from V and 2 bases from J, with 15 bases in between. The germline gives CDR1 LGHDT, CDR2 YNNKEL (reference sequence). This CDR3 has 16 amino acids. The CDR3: CASSPTAGGGNQPQHF. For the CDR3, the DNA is TGTGCCAGCAGCCCAACCGCTGGGGGCGGCAATCAGCCCCAGCATTTT.

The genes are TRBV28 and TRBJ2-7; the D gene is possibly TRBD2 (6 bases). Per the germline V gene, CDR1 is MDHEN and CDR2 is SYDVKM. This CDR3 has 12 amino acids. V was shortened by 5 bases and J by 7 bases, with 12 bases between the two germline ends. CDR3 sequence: CASSLPGGEQYF. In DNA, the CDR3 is TGTGCCAGCAGTCTTCCCGGGGGTGAGCAGTACTTC.

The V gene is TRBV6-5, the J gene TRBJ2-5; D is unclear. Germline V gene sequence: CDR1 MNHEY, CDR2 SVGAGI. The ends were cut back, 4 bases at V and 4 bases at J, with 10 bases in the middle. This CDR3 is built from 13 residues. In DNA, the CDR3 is TGTGCCAGCAGTTCTCTAACCGGAGAGACCCAGTACTTC. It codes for CASSSLTGETQYF.

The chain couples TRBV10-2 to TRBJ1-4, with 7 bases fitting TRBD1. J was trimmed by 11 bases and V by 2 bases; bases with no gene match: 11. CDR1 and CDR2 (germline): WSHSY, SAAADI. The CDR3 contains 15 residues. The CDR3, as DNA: TGCGCCAGCAGTGAGCCGGCAGGGGGAGTGAAGAAACTGTTTTTT. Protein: CASSEPAGGVKKLFF.